This passage covers 9 T cell receptor beta chains from one sample sequenced in a study of T cell repertoires in cytomegalovirus infection. TCRdb redid the calling of the reads with MiXCR, one entry per CDR3 protein. This table holds 250,000 or so distinct CDR3 sequences, about a sixth found once. Sequencing was carried out using CD8+ T cells from PBMCs. Receptors were obtained from a human donor in good health (CMV status not recorded). Some clones in this sample may be carry-over from other donors' samples.

This clonotype was counted only a few times. CDR3 loop: CASSYWPGATNEKLFF. The CDR3 DNA sequence: TGTGCCAGCAGTTACTGGCCCGGGGCAACTAATGAAAAACTGTTTTTT. The chain is built from TRBV6-5 and TRBJ1-4; D is uncertain. Trimming stripped 1 base from V and 0 bases from J, with 9 bases between. In germline, CDR1 is MNHEY, CDR2 SVGAGI. The CDR3 is 16 amino acids.

This clonotype came up a few times. CDR3 residues: CASSGGTLAYEQYF. As DNA, the CDR3 is TGTGCCAGCAGTGGGGGGACACTTGCCTACGAGCAGTACTTC. The chain links TRBV28 to TRBJ2-7; D possibly uses TRBD1 or TRBD2 (6 bases each). This CDR3 is built from 14 residues. CDR1 MDHEN and CDR2 SYDVKM come from the germline V gene. The V and J ends lost 5 bases and 2 bases respectively, with 13 bases between them. The full variable domain, rest sourced from reference TRBV28 and TRBJ2-7, is DVKVTQSSRYLVKRTGEKVFLECVQDMDHENMFWYRQDPGLGLRLIYFSYDVKMKEKGDIPEGYSVSREKKERFSLILESASTNQTSMYLCASSGGTLAYEQYFGPGTRLTVT.

This rearrangement joins TRBV20-1 to TRBJ2-7, with D possibly being TRBD2 (7 bases). There are 14 residues in the CDR3. Germline V CDR1 and CDR2: DFQATT, SNEGSKA (reference sequence). Trimming removed 0 bases from V and 3 bases from J, with 12 bases in between. CDR3 residues: CSARDLGGDYEQYF. CDR3 nucleotides: TGCAGTGCTAGAGATTTAGGGGGGGACTACGAGCAGTACTTC.

This clonotype was counted only a few times. The chain joins TRBV27 to TRBJ1-1, with D possibly being TRBD1 (6 bases). CDR3 length equals 14 residues. Germline assignment: CDR1 MNHEY and CDR2 SMNVEV (reference sequence). Trimming removed 8 bases from V and 0 bases from J, with 13 bases in between. The CDR3 reads CASHRTVMNTEAFF. Here the CDR3 DNA reads TGTGCCAGCCATAGGACAGTTATGAACACTGAAGCTTTCTTT.

Concerning this clonotype: With a much larger clone just one base away, this may be a read error. The chain joins TRBV19 to TRBJ1-1; tentatively, D is TRBD1 (6 bases). Germline V gives CDR1 LNHDA, CDR2 SQIVND (reference sequence). CDR3 length equals 13 residues. CDR3 DNA sequence: TGTGCCAGTAGCCCCAGGGGAAACACTGAAGTTTTCTTT. Residues: CASSPRGNTEVFF.

This clonotype was seen ten or more times. The chain recombines TRBV7-8 with TRBJ2-5, with D tentatively TRBD2 (6 bases). Germline V CDR1 and CDR2: SGHVS, FQNEAQ. The V and J ends lost 1 base and 4 bases respectively, with 19 bases between them. The CDR3 covers 17 residues. Here the CDR3 DNA reads TGTGCCAGCAGCTTAGTATTGGCGGGGAGCCTAGGAGAGACCCAGTACTTC. Translation gives CASSLVLAGSLGETQYF.

On this clonotype: A much larger clonotype is one base distant, so this may be a read error. The chain recombines TRBV7-6 with TRBJ1-4; no clear D. V was pared by 5 bases and J by 0 bases, with 19 bases between. CDR3 size: 18 residues. Germline lookup yields CDR1 SGHVS and CDR2 FNYEAQ. For the CDR3, the DNA is TGTGCCAGCAGCCCCCACCCCCTGGTCTTGGCAACTAATGAAAAACTGTTTTTT. This codes for CASSPHPLVLATNEKLFF.

Note on this clonotype: One end of the junction is discordant with germline, which a read error may explain. The chain links TRBV12-5 to TRBJ2-3; D remains unclear. There are 13 residues in the CDR3. Looked up from germline, CDR1 is LGHNT and CDR2 is FRNRAP. The CDR3 spells CARLDATTDPQYF. The CDR3 coding sequence is TGTGCTCGTCTCGACGCTACTACAGATCCGCAGTATTTT.

This clonotype was detected a few times. The chain recombines TRBV20-1 with TRBJ1-2; TRBD1 agrees at 7 bases. V lost 4 bases, J lost 1 base, and 3 bases stayed unmatched. Germline-derived CDR1 and CDR2 are DFQATT and SNEGSKA (reference sequence). This CDR3 spans 13 amino acids. Written as DNA, the CDR3 is TGCAGTGCTACGACAGGGAGTAACTATGGCTACACCTTC. Translation: CSATTGSNYGYTF.